The 24 T cell receptor beta chains in this list originate from one sample, sequenced in a study of T cell clonotyping in hematopoietic cell transplantation. Time point noted: recipient sample about 28 days before transplant, after cytoreduction. Clones were read by immunoSEQ multiplex PCR, and TCRdb kept only the in-frame ones, dropping some. The repertoire holds roughly 30,000 clones, with more than 60% as singletons. The specimen comprised peripheral blood mononuclear cells, sampled before stem cell transplant. The receptor set was obtained from a woman younger than 45 with chronic myeloid leukemia. Some clones in this sample may be carry-over from other donors' samples.

The table lists this clone with a count of one. The chain recombines TRBV7-6 with TRBJ2-5, with TRBD1 matching 9 bases. The CDR3 is made up of 13 amino acids. Per the germline V gene, CDR1 is SGHVS and CDR2 is FNYEAQ. The ends lost 5 bases at V and 4 bases at J; junction bases unmatched: 2. The CDR3 DNA reads TGTGCCAGCAGCCGGGACAGGGTAGAGACCCAGTACTTC. Its protein is CASSRDRVETQYF.

This rearrangement joins TRBV2 to TRBJ2-5, with D possibly being TRBD2 (5 bases). The CDR3 runs to 14 residues. Germline V lookup: CDR1 SNHLY, CDR2 FYNNEI. V lost 2 bases and J lost 5, with 12 bases in between. CDR3 protein: CASSETLAGETQYF. DNA for the CDR3: TGTGCCAGCAGTGAAACGCTAGCTGGCGAGACCCAGTACTTC.

This rearrangement joins TRBV28 to TRBJ1-4; the D gene is possibly TRBD1 (5 bases). Germline V gives CDR1 MDHEN, CDR2 SYDVKM. The germline V and J ends were trimmed by 8 bases and 5 bases, with 15 bases remaining between them. The CDR3 length is 14 residues. The CDR3 region has the DNA TGTGCCAGCCTAGCGGCCGGGGCGAATGAAAAACTGTTTTTT. It translates to CASLAAGANEKLFF.

This clone is a singleton in its sample. V gene TRBV27 combines with J gene TRBJ1-1; D is undetermined. Germline V gene lookup returns CDR1 MNHEY and CDR2 SMNVEV (reference sequence). The V gene lost 0 bases and the J gene lost 3 bases, with 8 bases spanning the gap. The CDR3 spans 14 residues. The CDR3 nucleotides are TGTGCCAGCAGTTTATCAGGTAGTTACACTGAAGCTTTCTTT. Its protein is CASSLSGSYTEAFF.

J is TRBJ1-5 and V is TRBV5-6, with 9 bases lining up with TRBD1. V gave up 2 bases and J gave up 0 bases; unmatched junction bases: 12. The CDR3 extends over 19 amino acids. Germline V gene lookup returns CDR1 SGHDT and CDR2 YYEEEE. The CDR3 nucleotides read TGTGCCAGCAGCTTCCGACGTGGACAGGGGATAGTTAGCAATCAGCCCCAGCATTTT. Translation: CASSFRRGQGIVSNQPQHF.

This clone was recorded a few times. The chain joins TRBV19 to TRBJ2-7, with D perhaps matching TRBD1 or TRBD2 (6 bases each). The CDR3 is 15 amino acids. The V gene's germline CDR1 is LNHDA and CDR2 SQIVND (reference sequence). V lost 7 bases, J lost 4 bases, and 20 bases lay in between. The CDR3 loop is CASTPKFGGGYEQYF. The CDR3 DNA reads TGTGCCAGTACTCCCAAATTCGGAGGGGGGTACGAGCAGTACTTC.

The V gene is TRBV9, the J gene TRBJ1-2, with D possibly being TRBD1 (5 bases). The CDR3 contains 11 residues. V dropped 4 bases and J dropped 7 bases, with 8 bases sitting between them. Germline V gene lookup returns CDR1 SGDLS and CDR2 YYNGEE. The CDR3 DNA sequence: TGTGCCAGCAGCCGAGACAGTGGCTACACCTTC. This sequence encodes CASSRDSGYTF.

V gene TRBV7-9 combines with J gene TRBJ1-2, with D possibly being TRBD1 (5 bases). The CDR3 totals 14 residues. CDR1 SEHNR and CDR2 FQNEAQ come from the germline V gene (reference sequence). V dropped 5 bases and J dropped 4 bases, with 14 bases sitting between them. In DNA form, the CDR3 reads TGTGCCAGCAGCCCGCTGGGGCGCGCCTATGGCTACACCTTC. As protein: CASSPLGRAYGYTF.

In this sample, this clone turned up a few times. V usage is TRBV6-6 and J usage is TRBJ1-2, with D perhaps TRBD1 (6 bases). In germline, CDR1 is MNHNY, CDR2 SVGAGI (reference sequence). CDR3 size: 14 residues. Trimming took off 0 bases at V and 6 bases at J, with 11 bases between the two ends. In nucleotides, the CDR3 is TGTGCCAGCAGTTACTCTCAGGGGAAGAATGGCTACACCTTC. Translating gives CASSYSQGKNGYTF.

The V call is TRBV9, the J call TRBJ2-6, with D possibly TRBD1 on 6 matching bases. V was trimmed by 0 bases and J by 2 bases, leaving 15 bases between them. This CDR3 has 18 residues. Germline V gene data show CDR1 as SGDLS and CDR2 as YYNGEE. The CDR3 DNA follows: TGTGCCAGCAGCGTAGGTAAAAGGGACATCCCTGGGGCCAACGTCCTGACTTTC. The encoded protein is CASSVGKRDIPGANVLTF.

The V call is TRBV7-3, the J call TRBJ2-2, with D maybe TRBD1 (6 bases). Per the germline V gene, CDR1 is SGHTA and CDR2 is FQGTGA. This CDR3 is 16 amino acids long. V lost 2 bases and J 0 bases, leaving 10 bases between the germline ends. The CDR3 spells CASSLVRGANTGELFF. As DNA, the CDR3 is TGTGCCAGCAGCTTAGTCAGGGGAGCGAACACCGGGGAGCTGTTTTTT.

The rearrangement links TRBV4-3 to TRBJ2-1; D remains unclear. The germline CDR1 and CDR2 sequences are LGHNA and YSLEER. V was cut by 0 bases and J by 4 bases, with 7 bases left in between. This CDR3 is built from 14 residues. In nucleotides, the CDR3 is TGCGCCAGCAGCCAAGATGTGGGATACAATGAGCAGTTCTTC. Translated, it gives CASSQDVGYNEQFF.

The chain recombines TRBV11-2 with TRBJ1-3; unclear D gene. The CDR3 totals 15 residues. V lost 6 bases and J 4 bases, leaving 16 bases between the germline ends. The germline V gene encodes CDR1 SGHAT and CDR2 FQNNGV. DNA for the CDR3: TGTGCCAGCAGATTCAACTCGGGCGCGGGAAACACCATATATTTT. Translated, it gives CASRFNSGAGNTIYF.

The chain employs TRBV11-2 and TRBJ1-2; 8 bases align to TRBD1. The CDR3 runs to 20 residues. Germline V gene lookup returns CDR1 SGHAT and CDR2 FQNNGV. Losses at the gene ends were 0 bases for V and 6 bases for J; bases not matched to a gene: 21. In DNA form, the CDR3 reads TGTGCCAGCAGCTTAGATGGTCGGTGGAGAACAGGGGGTCAAAGGAATGGCTACACCTTC. The encoded protein is CASSLDGRWRTGGQRNGYTF.

The chain carries TRBV27 and TRBJ1-1; D perhaps matches TRBD1 (5 bases). The CDR3 is made up of 13 amino acids. Trimming left V 6 bases short and J 3 bases short, with 11 bases between. CDR1 and CDR2 from the germline V gene are MNHEY and SMNVEV (reference sequence). The CDR3: CASRQGGDTEAFF. The CDR3 nucleotides are TGTGCCAGCAGGCAGGGTGGGGACACTGAAGCTTTCTTT.

This clone was found a few times. The rearrangement links TRBV27 to TRBJ1-5; D may be TRBD1 (5 bases). This CDR3 spans 16 amino acids. Trimming took 2 bases from V and 4 from J, leaving 15 bases between them. Germline-derived CDR1 and CDR2 are MNHEY and SMNVEV (reference sequence). The CDR3 DNA follows: TGTGCCAGCAGTTTACGGCGAGACAGCCAAAATCAGCCCCAGCATTTT. It translates to CASSLRRDSQNQPQHF.

This clone has a handful of counts. The V gene is TRBV18, the J gene TRBJ1-1; 8 positions agree with TRBD1. V shed 8 bases and J 6 bases; nucleotides not matched to a gene: 8. From germline, CDR1 is KGHSH and CDR2 LQKENI. The CDR3 is 13 residues long. The CDR3: CASHLTGEAEAFF. CDR3 DNA sequence: TGTGCCAGCCACCTGACAGGGGAGGCTGAAGCTTTCTTT.

This clone came up once. The CDR3 sequence is CATSVRREDVQPQHF. The CDR3 bases are TGTGCCACCAGCGTGCGCAGGGAGGATGTTCAGCCCCAGCATTTT. V usage is TRBV15 and J usage is TRBJ1-5; TRBD1 might be the D (5 bases). Germline CDR1 LNHNV, CDR2 YYDKDF (reference sequence). The CDR3 length is 15 residues. Trimming removed 5 bases from V and 6 bases from J, with 17 bases in between.

V is TRBV18 and J is TRBJ2-7; tentatively, D is TRBD2 (5 bases). The V and J ends lost 5 bases and 5 bases respectively, with 16 bases between them. The CDR3 totals 14 residues. Germline loops: CDR1 KGHSH, CDR2 LQKENI. The CDR3 DNA is TGTGCCAGCTCAAAAAACCCCGAGGGCCACGAGCAGTACGTC. Its translation is CASSKNPEGHEQYV.

The V gene is TRBV5-6, the J gene TRBJ2-7, with 11 bases matching TRBD1. The length of the CDR3 is 15 residues. Germline assignment: CDR1 SGHDT and CDR2 YYEEEE. V dropped 4 bases and J dropped 4; count of bases not matched to a gene: 7. This CDR3 reads CASSHGQGARYEQYF. For the CDR3, the DNA is TGTGCCAGCAGCCACGGACAGGGGGCGAGATACGAGCAGTACTTC.

The chain uses TRBV27 and TRBJ1-5; D ambiguous. The germline V and J ends were trimmed by 2 bases and 3 bases, with 5 bases remaining between them. The CDR3 spans 13 residues. Germline V gene lookup returns CDR1 MNHEY and CDR2 SMNVEV (reference sequence). The CDR3 DNA reads as TGTGCCAGCAGTTTAGGGATCAATCAGCCCCAGCATTTT. It encodes CASSLGINQPQHF.

The CDR3 DNA follows: TGTGCCAGCAGCCCCGAGTCCCGGGCCCCTAGGAACACTGAAGCTTTCTTT. This codes for CASSPESRAPRNTEAFF. The rearrangement joins TRBV7-2 to TRBJ1-1; the D is unclear. From germline, CDR1 is SGHTA and CDR2 FQGNSA. This CDR3 is built from 17 residues. V was trimmed by 5 bases and J by 1 base, leaving 20 bases between them.

Details on this clone: Germline and junction disagree at one end, which may indicate a read error. The chain has TRBV7-7 and TRBJ2-7; 9 bases fit TRBD1. The CDR3 consists of 15 residues. Germline CDR1 is SSHAT and CDR2 is FNYEAQ (reference sequence). The CDR3 nucleotides are TGTGCTAGCAGCTTACCTCGGACAGGGGTCTACGAGCAGTACTTC. Amino acids: CASSLPRTGVYEQYF.

This chain links TRBV28 with TRBJ1-4, with TRBD1 matching 7 bases. CDR1 is MDHEN and CDR2 is SYDVKM in the germline V gene. CDR3 length: 14 residues. Trimming removed 5 bases from V and 7 bases from J; junction bases left unmatched: 7. For the CDR3, the DNA is TGTGCCAGCAGTAGGGGACAGCCAAGTGAAAAACTGTTTTTT. It yields the protein CASSRGQPSEKLFF.